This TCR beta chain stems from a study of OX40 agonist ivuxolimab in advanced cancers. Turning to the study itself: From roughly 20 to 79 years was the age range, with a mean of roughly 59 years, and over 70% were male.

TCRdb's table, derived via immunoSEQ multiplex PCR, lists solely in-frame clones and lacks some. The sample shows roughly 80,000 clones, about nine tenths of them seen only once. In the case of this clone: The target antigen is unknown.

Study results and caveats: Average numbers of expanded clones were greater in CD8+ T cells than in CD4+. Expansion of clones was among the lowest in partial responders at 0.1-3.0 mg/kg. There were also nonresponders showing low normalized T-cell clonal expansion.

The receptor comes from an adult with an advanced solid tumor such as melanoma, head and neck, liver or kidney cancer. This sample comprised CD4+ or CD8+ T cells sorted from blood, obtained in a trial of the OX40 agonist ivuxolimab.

The CDR3 sequence is CASSLTGGSAQGEQFF. The CDR3 nucleotides read TGTGCCAGCTCGTTGACAGGGGGCAGTGCGCAGGGTGAGCAGTTCTTC. The chain recombines TRBV18 with TRBJ2-1; 10 bases fit TRBD1. The V gene's germline CDR1 is KGHSH and CDR2 LQKENI. Unmatched junction bases numbered 14, after V lost 6 bases and J lost 9 bases. There are 16 residues in the CDR3.